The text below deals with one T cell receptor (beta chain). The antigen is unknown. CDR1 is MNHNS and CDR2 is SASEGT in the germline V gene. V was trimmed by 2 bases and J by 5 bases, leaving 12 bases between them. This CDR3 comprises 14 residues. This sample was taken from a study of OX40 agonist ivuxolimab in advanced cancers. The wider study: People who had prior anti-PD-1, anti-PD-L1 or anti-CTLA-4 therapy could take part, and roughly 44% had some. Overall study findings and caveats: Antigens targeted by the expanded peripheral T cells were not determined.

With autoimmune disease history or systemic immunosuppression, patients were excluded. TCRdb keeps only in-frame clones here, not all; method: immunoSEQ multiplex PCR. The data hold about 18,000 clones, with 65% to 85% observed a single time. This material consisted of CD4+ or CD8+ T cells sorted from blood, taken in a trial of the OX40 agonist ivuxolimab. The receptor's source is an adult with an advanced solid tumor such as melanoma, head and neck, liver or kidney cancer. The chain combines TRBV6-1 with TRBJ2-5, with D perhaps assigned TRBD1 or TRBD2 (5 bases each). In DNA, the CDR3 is TGTGCCAGCAGTGAATTTCCATGGGGGGAGACCCAGTACTTC. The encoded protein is CASSEFPWGETQYF.